The present TCR beta chain was sequenced within a study of molecular identifiers for immune sequencing clone quantification. Study in general: In replicates, RNA from about 20,000 or 100,000 naive CD8 cells was split five ways, four sequenced.

Germline lookup yields CDR1 PRHDT and CDR2 FYEKMQ (reference sequence). The CDR3 runs to 13 residues. V shed 4 bases and J 12 bases; nucleotides not matched to a gene: 10. Researchers sorted naive CD8 T cells as cells that were CD8+CD4-CCR7+CD45RA+. TCRdb redid the calling of the PCR reads with MiXCR, one entry per CDR3 protein. Altogether about 40,000 distinct CDR3 sequences are present, less than 20% being singletons, with the ten largest covering roughly 7%. As to this clonotype: Its matching antigen is unknown. A much more abundant neighbour one base away suggests this may be a read error.

Notes on the study in general: Effector cells kept over 98% of their molecules in clones above 20 RNA copies, while naive cells kept under 1% there. Sizes of clones that are highly expanded could be underestimated (if identical TCR molecules share a barcode).

The sequencing sample was made of naive CD8+ T cells from blood, with Jurkat cell RNA spiked in. The sample's subset: FACS-sorted CD8+CD4-CCR7+CD45RA+ naive T cells. This rearrangement joins TRBV13 to TRBJ1-1; 8 nucleotides agree with TRBD1. The TCR sequence derives from a human donor in good health. Some libraries in this study had Jurkat cell RNA spiked in. As DNA, the CDR3 is TGTGCCAGCAGCTCCCTCCAGGGGGCCGAAACTTTCTTT. It is translated as CASSSLQGAETFF.